This TCR beta chain is drawn from a study of monozygotic twins with inflammatory bowel disease. Blood, 2.5 to 3 ml, was drawn per donor. Study outcomes and limitations: Evidence did not back any single strong signal or clonotype linked to IBD. Especially with disease activity, IBD patients shared fewer clonotypes with others than healthy twins did.

The template-switching step introduced UMIs that carried a 6-nucleotide sample barcode. TCRdb reprocessed the 5' RACE reads and reports one entry per CDR3 protein, with no DNA. Here the sample table reports around 450,000 distinct CDR3 sequences. This CDR3 is 13 amino acids long. CDR1 and CDR2 from the germline V gene are SGHTA and FQGNSA. A word on this clonotype: What it binds is unknown.

The specimen sequenced was blood. The sequence came from a human donor with ulcerative colitis or Crohn's disease, or a healthy co-twin of an affected twin (not recorded which). The chain links TRBV7-2 to TRBJ1-5; the TCRdb call, TRBD1, lacks DNA for checking. CDR3: CASGDRSNQPQHF. The full variable domain, in which reference TRBV7-2 and TRBJ1-5 provide the parts outside the CDR3, is GAGVSQSPSNKVTEKGKDVELRCDPISGHTALYWYRQSLGQGLEFLIYFQGNSAPDKSGLPSDRFSAERTGGSVSTLTIQRTQQEDSAVYLCASGDRSNQPQHFGDGTRLSIL.